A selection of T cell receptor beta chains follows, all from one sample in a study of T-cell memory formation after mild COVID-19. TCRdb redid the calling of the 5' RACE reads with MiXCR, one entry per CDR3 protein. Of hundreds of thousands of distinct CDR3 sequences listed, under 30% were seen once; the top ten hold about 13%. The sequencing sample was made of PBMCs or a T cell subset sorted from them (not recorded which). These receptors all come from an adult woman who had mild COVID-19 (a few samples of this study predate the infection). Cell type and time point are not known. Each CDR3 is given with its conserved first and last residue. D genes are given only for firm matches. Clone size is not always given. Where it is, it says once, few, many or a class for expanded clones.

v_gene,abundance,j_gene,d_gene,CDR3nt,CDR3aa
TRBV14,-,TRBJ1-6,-,TGTGCCAGCAGCCCCGGGACACGGACGTGGAATTCACCCCTCCACTTT,CASSPGTRTWNSPLHF
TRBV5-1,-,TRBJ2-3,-,TGCGCCAGCAGCCGGAAAACTTACGAGAGCACAGATACGCAGTATTTT,CASSRKTYESTDTQYF
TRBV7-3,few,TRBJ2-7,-,TGTGCCAGCAGCTTAACCCACCTGCCGAAACGGGAGTATTTTGAGCAGTACTTC,CASSLTHLPKREYFEQYF
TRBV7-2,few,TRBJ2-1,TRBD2,TGTGCCAGCAGCTTAGCTGGGACTAGCGGGAGGGCCAACGGGTGGGAGCAGTTCTTC,CASSLAGTSGRANGWEQFF
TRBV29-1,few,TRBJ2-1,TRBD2,TGCAGCGGGACTAGCGGGAGGGCCTTCACCTACAATGAGCAGTTCTTC,CSGTSGRAFTYNEQFF
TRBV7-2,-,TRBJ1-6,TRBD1,TGTGCCAGCAGCTCTCGACAGGGGGCGCGGAATTCACCCCTCCACTTT,CASSSRQGARNSPLHF
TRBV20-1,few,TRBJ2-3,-,TGCAGTGCTTACCCCTCCGCAGGGGGCACAGATACGCAGTATTTT,CSAYPSAGGTDTQYF
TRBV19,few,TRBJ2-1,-,TGTGCCAGTAGTCAGGAGGGACAGACCTACAATGAGCAGTTCTTC,CASSQEGQTYNEQFF
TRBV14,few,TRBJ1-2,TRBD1,TGTGCCAGCAGCCCGCAGGACAGGGCTGGCTACACCTTC,CASSPQDRAGYTF
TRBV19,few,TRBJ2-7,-,TGTGCCAGTAGTGGGACTGACAGGACCTACGAGCAGTACTTC,CASSGTDRTYEQYF
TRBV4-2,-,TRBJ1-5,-,TGTGCCAGCAGCCAAGACCCCCACCTTCAGCCCCAGCATTTT,CASSQDPHLQPQHF
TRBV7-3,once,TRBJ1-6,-,TGTGCCAGCAGCTTAGAGGGCAGGGGACATTCACCCCTCCACTTT,CASSLEGRGHSPLHF
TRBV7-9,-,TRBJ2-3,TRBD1,TGTGCCAGCAGCCCTCCTAGGACAGGGGTGGAAGATACGCAGTATTTT,CASSPPRTGVEDTQYF
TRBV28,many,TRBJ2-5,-,TGTGCCAGCACCTCGTACCAAGAGACCCAGTACTTC,CASTSYQETQYF
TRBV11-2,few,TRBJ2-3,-,TGTGCCAGCAGCAGCCAGTTAGGGGTCATCGCAGATACGCAGTATTTT,CASSSQLGVIADTQYF
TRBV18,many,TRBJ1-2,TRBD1,TGTGCCAGCTCACCGGACAGGGACTATGGCTACACCTTC,CASSPDRDYGYTF
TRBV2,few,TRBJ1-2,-,TGTGCCAGCAGTGACCAGGGAGGCTATGGCTACACCTTC,CASSDQGGYGYTF
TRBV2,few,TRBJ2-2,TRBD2,TGTGCCATCGGACTAGCGGGCGGTTACACCGGGGAGCTGTTTTTT,CAIGLAGGYTGELFF
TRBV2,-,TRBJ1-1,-,TGTGCCAGCAGCAAAACCCTCGGGGGCACTGAAGCTTTCTTT,CASSKTLGGTEAFF
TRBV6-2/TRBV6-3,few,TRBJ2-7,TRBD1,TGTGCCAGCAGCGAAGGGGGCGCGCACGACGAGCAGTACTTC,CASSEGGAHDEQYF
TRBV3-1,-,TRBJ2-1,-,TGTGCCAGCAGCCACAGGGGTAGCTACAATGAGCAGTTCTTC,CASSHRGSYNEQFF
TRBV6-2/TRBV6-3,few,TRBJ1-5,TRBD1,TGTGCCAGCAGTACCGGACAGGGGACCCGATTTAATCAGCCCCAGCATTTT,CASSTGQGTRFNQPQHF
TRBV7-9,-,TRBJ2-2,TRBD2,TGTGCCAGCAGCTCCCTCGGGGAGGGGAACACCGGGGAGCTGTTTTTT,CASSSLGEGNTGELFF
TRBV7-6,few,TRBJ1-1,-,TGTGCCAGCAGCGCTCAGGTGAACACTGAAGCTTTCTTT,CASSAQVNTEAFF
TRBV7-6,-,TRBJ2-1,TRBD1,TGTGCCAGCAGCTCCCAAATTACAGGGGTGAATGAGCAGTTCTTC,CASSSQITGVNEQFF
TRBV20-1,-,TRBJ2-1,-,TGCAGTGCTAGAGAAGGATACGCCAGGGAGCAGTTCTTC,CSAREGYAREQFF